The 30 T cell receptor beta chains listed next were all sequenced from one sample in a study of blood T cell repertoires in COVID-19. Here immunoSEQ multiplex PCR was the method, and the copy in TCRdb shows in-frame clones only, minus some. The sample carries under 300,000 clones, 90% to 95% recorded once. Sequencing was done on a sample of PBMCs or T cells enriched from blood (not recorded which). The receptor source for this set is a human donor in a cohort exposed to, infected with or recovered from COVID-19 (not recorded which). The donor label of this sample is uncertain.

The chain joins TRBV30 to TRBJ2-1; 11 bases are a match to TRBD1. V lost 5 bases, J lost 7 bases, and 7 bases stayed unmatched. CDR3 length: 14 residues. Germline V gene lookup returns CDR1 GTSNPN and CDR2 SVGIG (reference sequence). The CDR3 region is CAWDQGQGANEQFF. For the CDR3, the DNA is TGTGCCTGGGACCAAGGACAGGGGGCGAATGAGCAGTTCTTC. Full variable domain (rest looked up from reference TRBV30 and TRBJ2-1): SQTIHQWPATLVQPVGSPLSLECTVEGTSNPNLYWYRQAAGRGLQLLFYSVGIGQISSEVPQNLSASRPQDRQFILSSKKLLLSDSGFYLCAWDQGQGANEQFFGPGTRLTVL.

The J gene is TRBJ2-1, the V gene TRBV30, with 8 positions matching TRBD1. This CDR3 contains 14 residues. Germline assignment: CDR1 GTSNPN and CDR2 SVGIG (reference sequence). V was pared by 4 bases and J by 1 base, with 3 bases of the junction left unmatched. Here the CDR3 DNA reads TGTGCCTGGAAGGACAGGGAATCCTACAATGAGCAGTTCTTC. This codes for CAWKDRESYNEQFF.

This rearrangement joins TRBV7-6 to TRBJ1-4; D perhaps matches TRBD1 (5 bases). V was trimmed by 2 bases and J by 7 bases, leaving 14 bases between them. The germline V gene encodes CDR1 SGHVS and CDR2 FNYEAQ. The CDR3 loop spans 15 amino acids. CDR3 sequence reads: CASSLSWGVGEKLFF. CDR3 coding DNA: TGTGCCAGCAGCTTAAGCTGGGGGGTGGGTGAAAAACTGTTTTTT.

The gene calls are TRBV5-1 and TRBJ1-6, with D possibly TRBD1 on 6 matching bases. The CDR3 covers 15 residues. The germline V gene encodes CDR1 SGHRS and CDR2 YFSETQ. Trimming stripped 4 bases from V and 8 bases from J, with 16 bases between. CDR3 DNA sequence: TGCGCCAGCAGCCAAAACAGGGTCTCGGATTCACCCCTCCACTTT. Translating it yields CASSQNRVSDSPLHF.

The chain couples TRBV4-3 to TRBJ1-2; D gene unclear. V was clipped by 1 base and J by 5 bases, with 23 bases between them. This CDR3 has 18 residues. Germline CDR1 is LGHNA and CDR2 is YSLEER. The CDR3 reads CASSQGGILGPNSYGYTF. CDR3 coding DNA: TGCGCCAGCAGCCAAGGCGGGATTTTGGGCCCAAATAGTTATGGCTACACCTTC.

The chain has TRBV28 and TRBJ2-7; maybe TRBD1 (6 bases). The CDR3 totals 12 residues. Trimming pared 10 bases from V and 1 base from J, leaving 11 bases between. Germline CDR1 reads MDHEN; CDR2 reads SYDVKM. CDR3 region: CATLDRSYEQYF. Here the CDR3 DNA reads TGTGCCACCTTGGACAGATCCTACGAGCAGTACTTC.

The chain carries TRBV19 and TRBJ2-1; 8 bases are shared with TRBD2. The CDR3 is made up of 16 amino acids. Trimming removed 7 bases from V and 6 bases from J; junction bases left unmatched: 14. In germline, CDR1 is LNHDA, CDR2 SQIVND (reference sequence). The CDR3 loop reads CASMPVGRGELNEQFF. Written as DNA, the CDR3 is TGTGCCAGTATGCCCGTGGGGCGGGGGGAACTCAATGAGCAGTTCTTC. The full variable domain, with the rest looked up from reference TRBV19 and TRBJ2-1, is DGGITQSPKYLFRKEGQNVTLSCEQNLNHDAMYWYRQDPGQGLRLIYYSQIVNDFQKGDIAEGYSVSREKKESFPLTVTSAQKNPTAFYLCASMPVGRGELNEQFFGPGTRLTVL.

This chain connects TRBV9 to TRBJ2-1, with D maybe TRBD2 (5 bases). Germline V gives CDR1 SGDLS, CDR2 YYNGEE. The ends were cut back, 0 bases at V and 5 bases at J, with 9 bases in the middle. CDR3 size: 14 residues. CDR3 amino acids: CASSVDGLNNEQFF. For the CDR3, the DNA is TGTGCCAGCAGCGTAGACGGACTGAACAATGAGCAGTTCTTC.

This chain joins TRBV2 and TRBJ1-1, with a tentative D call TRBD1 (5 bases). V was pared by 6 bases and J by 1 base, with 27 bases between. This CDR3 comprises 19 residues. Germline V gene lookup returns CDR1 SNHLY and CDR2 FYNNEI. The CDR3 DNA follows: TGTGCCAGCAGGATCAACGGGCCAGGGAACCTACTACCGAACACTGAAGCTTTCTTT. It is translated as CASRINGPGNLLPNTEAFF.

The chain employs TRBV18 and TRBJ2-1; D is unresolved. This CDR3 region has 14 residues. Trimming took 2 bases from V and 0 from J, leaving 5 bases between them. The germline V gene encodes CDR1 KGHSH and CDR2 LQKENI. The CDR3 region is CASSPSLSYNEQFF. CDR3 coding DNA: TGTGCCAGCTCACCATCCCTCTCCTACAATGAGCAGTTCTTC.

V is TRBV10-3 and J is TRBJ2-1; 7 bases align to TRBD2. This CDR3 is 15 amino acids long. Unmatched junction bases numbered 12, after V lost 10 bases and J lost 3 bases. Germline CDR1 is ENHRY and CDR2 is SYGVKD. The DNA for the CDR3 is TGTGCCAGCAAATCGGGCGGGGGAAACTACAATGAGCAGTTCTTC. It is translated as CASKSGGGNYNEQFF.

V is TRBV4-3 and J is TRBJ2-3; no firm D call. Per the germline V gene, CDR1 is LGHNA and CDR2 is YSLEER. V shed 1 base and J shed 2 bases, with 10 bases lying between them. The CDR3 extends over 15 amino acids. The CDR3 coding sequence is TGCGCCAGCAGCCAAGTTTTGTCGGTCACAGATACGCAGTATTTT. It translates to CASSQVLSVTDTQYF.

The chain links TRBV9 to TRBJ2-3; 9 bases map to TRBD2. The CDR3 loop spans 14 amino acids. J gave up 4 bases and V 3 bases, and 3 bases lay outside the gene matches. Germline assignment: CDR1 SGDLS and CDR2 YYNGEE. CDR3 region: CASSASGASDTQYF. The DNA for the CDR3 is TGTGCCAGCAGCGCTAGCGGGGCCTCAGATACGCAGTATTTT. Together with reference TRBV9 and TRBJ2-3, the CDR3 gives the full variable domain: DSGVTQTPKHLITATGQRVTLRCSPRSGDLSVYWYQQSLDQGLQFLIQYYNGEERAKGNILERFSAQQFPDLHSELNLSSLELGDSALYFCASSASGASDTQYFGPGTRLTVL.

The chain has TRBV21-1 and TRBJ1-5. TRBV21-1 is annotated as a pseudogene. CDR3 length: 14 residues. The CDR3 DNA follows: TGTGCCAGCAGCAAGTCTCGGGGTGAGCAGCCCCAGCATTTT. It is translated as CASSKSRGEQPQHF.

The rearrangement links TRBV10-3 to TRBJ1-1, with a possible D match to TRBD1 (6 bases). Between the trimmed V and J ends, which lost 6 bases and 4 bases, there was a span of 12 bases. Germline V lookup: CDR1 ENHRY, CDR2 SYGVKD. The CDR3 contains 13 residues. The CDR3 spells CAISQGQTTEAFF. CDR3 nucleotide sequence: TGTGCCATCAGCCAAGGACAGACCACTGAAGCTTTCTTT.

The V call is TRBV9, the J call TRBJ2-1; 10 positions agree with TRBD1. V was pared by 0 bases and J by 9 bases, with 12 bases of the junction left unmatched. The germline V gene encodes CDR1 SGDLS and CDR2 YYNGEE. The CDR3 is made up of 17 amino acids. The CDR3 region has the DNA TGTGCCAGCAGCGTAGGTGGGGGGACAGGGGCGGGAGGTGAGCAGTTCTTC. Amino acids: CASSVGGGTGAGGEQFF.

On this clone itself: At the DNA level, this CDR3 is encoded by other sequences in the same sample as well. The chain links TRBV3-1 (or the pseudogene TRBV3-2) to TRBJ2-7; 7 bases are a match to TRBD2. Germline CDR1 and CDR2: LGHDT and YNNKEL (reference sequence). V gave up 4 bases and J gave up 2 bases; unmatched junction bases: 2. The CDR3 sequence is 13 residues long. The CDR3, as DNA: TGTGCCAGCAGCCCGGGGGGACCCTACGAGCAGTACTTC. Its protein is CASSPGGPYEQYF.

This clone has only one observation. The V call is TRBV7-3, the J call TRBJ1-1; D possibly corresponds to TRBD1 (5 bases). Trimming took 4 bases from V and 5 from J, leaving 11 bases between them. Germline V gene lookup returns CDR1 SGHTA and CDR2 FQGTGA. The CDR3 totals 13 residues. The CDR3: CASSYGGETEAFF. CDR3 in DNA: TGTGCCAGCAGCTACGGAGGGGAGACTGAAGCTTTCTTT.

The chain combines TRBV5-1 with TRBJ2-5, with TRBD2 matching over 9 bases. The V gene's germline CDR1 is SGHRS and CDR2 YFSETQ. The CDR3 length is 16 residues. J was trimmed by 1 base and V by 2 bases; bases with no gene match: 6. CDR3 residues: CASSLEGSGSQETQYF. The DNA for the CDR3 is TGCGCCAGCAGCTTAGAGGGTAGCGGGAGCCAAGAGACCCAGTACTTC.

This chain uses TRBV6-5 with TRBJ1-5; D not certain. Trimming stripped 4 bases from V and 3 bases from J, with 10 bases between. The V gene's germline CDR1 is MNHEY and CDR2 SVGAGI. This CDR3 is 14 amino acids long. CDR3 DNA sequence: TGTGCCAGCAGTTTAGAGGAGTTCAATCAGCCCCAGCATTTT. Its protein is CASSLEEFNQPQHF.

The V gene is TRBV4-3, the J gene TRBJ2-7; TRBD1 matches at 7 bases. Germline CDR1 is LGHNA and CDR2 is YSLEER. The V and J ends lost 0 bases and 1 base, in that order; junction bases with no gene match: 6. The length of the CDR3 is 16 residues. CDR3 DNA: TGCGCCAGCAGCCAAGACCCGACAGGGCAATCCTACGAGCAGTACTTC. The encoded protein is CASSQDPTGQSYEQYF.

To note about this clone: At the DNA level, this CDR3 is encoded by other sequences in the same sample as well. The CDR3 here is CASSVTGTDTQYF. CDR3 coding DNA: TGTGCCAGCAGTGTAACCGGTACTGATACGCAGTATTTT. The chain combines TRBV6-4 with TRBJ2-3; the D is unclear. V lost 4 bases and J 6 bases, leaving 11 bases between the germline ends. Per germline, CDR1 MRHNA and CDR2 SNTAGT. The length of the CDR3 is 13 residues.

The rearrangement links TRBV4-1 to TRBJ2-7; 9 bases are a match to TRBD1. The CDR3 consists of 18 residues. Trimming at V came to 2 bases and at J to 5 bases, leaving 16 bases not matched to a gene. Per the germline V gene, CDR1 is MGHRA and CDR2 is YSYEKL. CDR3 DNA sequence: TGCGCCAGCAGCCAAATTTACGGTGTTGGACAGGGGCGCGACGAGCAGTACTTC. This codes for CASSQIYGVGQGRDEQYF.

As for this clone: At one of its ends the junction is not consistent with the germline gene, which may arise from a read error. CDR3 coding DNA: TGTGCCAGCAGTCAAGGGGCCACCGACCTCTACGAGCAGTACTTC. This sequence encodes CASSQGATDLYEQYF. This rearrangement joins TRBV4-2 to TRBJ2-7; maybe TRBD1 (5 bases). The CDR3 contains 15 residues. CDR1 and CDR2 (germline): LGHNA, YNFKEQ.

Here the CDR3 DNA reads TGTGCCAGCAGCCCAACAGGGTTCTATGGCTACACCTTC. Amino acid sequence: CASSPTGFYGYTF. This rearrangement joins TRBV7-9 to TRBJ1-2; tentative D call: TRBD1 (6 bases). CDR1 and CDR2 (germline): SEHNR, FQNEAQ (reference sequence). V was trimmed by 5 bases and J by 4 bases, leaving 11 bases between them. This CDR3 has 13 residues.

The CDR3 protein is CASSLQNYGYTF. In DNA form, the CDR3 reads TGTGCCAGCAGCTTACAAAACTATGGCTACACCTTC. The J gene is TRBJ1-2, the V gene TRBV11-2; D unresolved. The CDR3 extends over 12 amino acids. Trimming cost V 2 bases and J 2 bases, with 3 bases left between them. Per the germline V gene, CDR1 is SGHAT and CDR2 is FQNNGV.

The chain recombines TRBV2 with TRBJ1-2, with TRBD1 identical over 7 bases. Germline-derived CDR1 and CDR2 are SNHLY and FYNNEI. CDR3 size: 10 residues. V lost 9 bases, J lost 8 bases, and 3 bases stayed unmatched. CDR3 DNA: TGTGCCAGAAGGACAGGAGGCTACACCTTC. Translating it yields CARRTGGYTF.

V gene TRBV27 combines with J gene TRBJ1-5; TRBD1 agrees at 9 bases. J was trimmed by 7 bases and V by 5 bases; bases with no gene match: 9. CDR3 size: 15 residues. Germline-derived CDR1 and CDR2 are MNHEY and SMNVEV (reference sequence). In DNA, the CDR3 is TGTGCCAGCAGTCTAGGGACAGGGAGTGGACAGCCCCAGCATTTT. It translates to CASSLGTGSGQPQHF.

The chain uses TRBV30 and TRBJ1-1; 11 bases align to TRBD1. The CDR3 covers 15 residues. V lost 2 bases, J lost 6 bases, and 8 bases stayed unmatched. CDR1 GTSNPN and CDR2 SVGIG come from the germline V gene (reference sequence). CDR3 protein: CAWSFHGTGGSEAFF. In DNA form, the CDR3 reads TGTGCCTGGAGTTTCCATGGGACAGGGGGATCTGAAGCTTTCTTT.

The V and J genes are TRBV30 and TRBJ2-1; D is unresolved. Germline V lookup: CDR1 GTSNPN, CDR2 SVGIG (reference sequence). V was pared by 2 bases and J by 0 bases, with 8 bases between. The CDR3 loop spans 14 amino acids. CDR3 sequence reads: CAWSRSSSYNEQFF. DNA of the CDR3: TGTGCCTGGAGTCGGAGCAGCTCCTACAATGAGCAGTTCTTC.